These 20 T cell receptor beta chains were sequenced from one sample in a study of cytomegalovirus exposure and HLA in healthy donors. The PCR made use of 60 Vbeta and 13 Jbeta primers. Repertoires were generated with immunoSEQ multiplex PCR, while TCRdb's copy carries only in-frame clones and drops some. The table shows about 150,000 clones, with 70% to 90% occurring only once. The sample consisted of PBMCs. The receptors were gathered from a woman aged 40 to 49 in good health and CMV-seropositive.

This clone was counted once. The chain carries TRBV7-2 and TRBJ2-5, with D possibly being TRBD2 (6 bases). The length of the CDR3 is 14 residues. Trimming shortened V by 3 bases and J by 7 bases, and 15 bases separated the two germline ends. The V gene's germline CDR1 is SGHTA and CDR2 FQGNSA. The CDR3 is CASSFGREGGTQYF. Here the CDR3 DNA reads TGTGCCAGCAGCTTCGGGCGGGAAGGAGGGACCCAGTACTTC.

The V and J genes are TRBV7-8 and TRBJ2-2; D is perhaps TRBD2 (6 bases). This CDR3 has 14 residues. Germline V gene sequence: CDR1 SGHVS, CDR2 FQNEAQ. V was shortened by 0 bases and J by 6 bases, with 8 bases between the two germline ends. The CDR3: CASSLAGGPGELFF. CDR3 nucleotide sequence: TGTGCCAGCAGCTTAGCGGGAGGCCCCGGGGAGCTGTTTTTT.

This sequence joins TRBV19 and TRBJ2-1; D perhaps matches TRBD2 (6 bases). The CDR3 is 14 amino acids. V was pared by 5 bases and J by 5 bases, with 13 bases between. Per germline, CDR1 LNHDA and CDR2 SQIVND (reference sequence). Here the CDR3 DNA reads TGTGCCAGTAGTGTGTCAGGAGGGGACAATGAGCAGTTCTTC. This codes for CASSVSGGDNEQFF.

The chain uses TRBV11-2 and TRBJ1-2; D might be TRBD1 (6 bases). The V gene lost 5 bases and the J gene lost 8 bases, with 15 bases spanning the gap. Germline values: CDR1 SGHAT, CDR2 FQNNGV. The CDR3 runs to 13 residues. The CDR3 spells CASSPGYRDGYTF. For the CDR3, the DNA is TGTGCCAGCAGCCCCGGGTACAGGGACGGCTACACCTTC.

This clone was seen only a few times. CDR3 sequence reads: CASSPRPLGRSYNEQFF. The CDR3, as DNA: TGTGCCAGCAGTCCCCGACCTTTGGGCAGATCCTACAATGAGCAGTTCTTC. The J gene is TRBJ2-1, the V gene TRBV27; no clear D gene. Trimming pared 5 bases from V and 1 base from J, leaving 18 bases between. Germline CDR1 and CDR2: MNHEY and SMNVEV (reference sequence). The CDR3 contains 17 residues.

The V call is TRBV27, the J call TRBJ1-6; no firm D call. The V end was cut by 4 bases, the J end by 10 bases, with 11 bases between. The CDR3 has 13 amino acids. From germline, CDR1 is MNHEY and CDR2 SMNVEV (reference sequence). This CDR3 is CASSSPLQSPLHF. In nucleotides, the CDR3 is TGTGCCAGCAGTTCACCATTACAATCACCCCTCCACTTT.

The genes are TRBV5-4 and TRBJ1-6, with 11 bases that match TRBD1. Germline assignment: CDR1 SGHNT and CDR2 YYREEE (reference sequence). The CDR3 covers 16 residues. The junction had 3 bases not matched to a gene; V was cut back by 1 base and J by 6 bases. This chain's CDR3 is CASSLRGQGGNSPLHF. CDR3 nucleotides: TGTGCCAGCAGCTTGAGGGGACAGGGGGGTAATTCACCCCTCCACTTT.

The chain has TRBV11-2 and TRBJ2-5; no clear D gene. Germline lookup yields CDR1 SGHAT and CDR2 FQNNGV. V lost 5 bases to trimming and J lost 6 bases, with 10 bases between them. This CDR3 has 12 amino acids. The CDR3 loop reads CASSAEPKTQYF. The CDR3 DNA reads as TGTGCCAGCAGCGCCGAGCCCAAGACCCAGTACTTC.

Only one count was recorded for this clone. The chain links TRBV5-4 to TRBJ2-6, with a tentative D call TRBD2 (5 bases). The ends were cut back, 4 bases at V and 2 bases at J, with 10 bases in the middle. The germline V gene encodes CDR1 SGHNT and CDR2 YYREEE (reference sequence). The CDR3 has 15 residues. CDR3 DNA: TGTGCCAGCAGCCCAGCCGGGGCTGGGGCCAACGTCCTGACTTTC. It encodes CASSPAGAGANVLTF.

V usage is TRBV4-3 and J usage is TRBJ2-3, with 8 bases identical to TRBD1. The CDR3 has 14 residues. The trim removed 2 bases at V and 11 bases at J, leaving 9 bases unmatched. CDR1 is LGHNA and CDR2 is YSLEER in the germline V gene. The DNA for the CDR3 is TGCGCCAGCAGCCAAAGAGCAGGGGGCGATTGGCAGTATTTT. Amino acids: CASSQRAGGDWQYF.

This clone came up a few times. This sequence joins TRBV30 and TRBJ1-4, with TRBD1 matching 12 bases. The CDR3 runs 17 residues. J was trimmed by 3 bases and V by 0 bases; bases with no gene match: 5. The V gene's germline CDR1 is GTSNPN and CDR2 SVGIG (reference sequence). CDR3 bases: TGTGCCTGGAGTGTAAGGGACAGGGGGCTCTCTAATGAAAAACTGTTTTTT. Amino acids: CAWSVRDRGLSNEKLFF.

About this clone itself: At one end, the junction sequence differs from germline, possibly due to a read error. This sequence joins TRBV2 and TRBJ2-1, with TRBD2 identical over 10 bases. Germline CDR1 is SNHLY and CDR2 is FYNNEI. The CDR3 is 16 amino acids. CDR3 nucleotide sequence: TGTGCCAGCAGTCCCGGACTAGCGGCCCCCTATAATGAGCAGTTCTTC. Its protein is CASSPGLAAPYNEQFF.

This sequence joins TRBV28 and TRBJ2-2; 14 bases are a match to TRBD2. The CDR3 has 18 residues. V was pared by 2 bases and J by 3 bases, with 5 bases of the junction left unmatched. Germline values: CDR1 MDHEN, CDR2 SYDVKM. DNA for the CDR3: TGTGCCAGCAGTTTAGCGGGACTAGCGGGAGCGGACACCGGGGAGCTGTTTTTT. This sequence encodes CASSLAGLAGADTGELFF.

The chain carries TRBV5-1 and TRBJ2-1; D possibly corresponds to TRBD2 (6 bases). The CDR3 totals 14 residues. V lost 3 bases, J lost 5 bases, and 12 bases lay in between. CDR1 and CDR2 (germline): SGHRS, YFSETQ. Here the CDR3 DNA reads TGCGCCAGCAGCTCCGGGAGTGGAGACAATGAGCAGTTCTTC. It encodes CASSSGSGDNEQFF. Complete variable domain (other parts from reference TRBV5-1 and TRBJ2-1): KAGVTQTPRYLIKTRGQQVTLSCSPISGHRSVSWYQQTPGQGLQFLFEYFSETQRNKGNFPGRFSGRQFSNSRSEMNVSTLELGDSALYLCASSSGSGDNEQFFGPGTRLTVL.

The chain recombines TRBV19 with TRBJ2-3; 10 nucleotides line up with TRBD1. The CDR3 is 16 residues long. Germline CDR1 is LNHDA and CDR2 is SQIVND (reference sequence). Trimming took 6 bases from V and 6 from J; bases not matched to a gene: 12. The CDR3 sequence: CASRPDGTGVGDTQYF. The CDR3 DNA reads as TGTGCCAGTAGACCAGACGGGACAGGGGTCGGTGATACGCAGTATTTT.

V usage is TRBV5-4 and J usage is TRBJ2-2; 10 nucleotides line up with TRBD2. Germline V gene sequence: CDR1 SGHNT, CDR2 YYREEE (reference sequence). The V gene end was trimmed by 2 bases and the J gene end by 4 bases; junction bases not matched to a gene: 5. The CDR3 contains 16 residues. CDR3 in amino acids: CASSFGLAAATGELFF. The CDR3 coding sequence is TGTGCCAGCAGCTTCGGACTAGCGGCGGCCACCGGGGAGCTGTTTTTT.

The chain links TRBV2 to TRBJ1-6; D perhaps matches TRBD1 (6 bases). CDR3 size: 13 residues. Looked up from germline, CDR1 is SNHLY and CDR2 is FYNNEI. Trimming took 5 bases from V and 7 from J, leaving 9 bases between them. For the CDR3, the DNA is TGTGCCAGCAGTAACAGGGAGAATTCACCCCTCCACTTT. Translation gives CASSNRENSPLHF.

The CDR3 sequence is CASTTGGWNTGELFF. CDR3 coding DNA: TGTGCCAGTACCACGGGGGGATGGAACACCGGGGAGCTGTTTTTT. The chain links TRBV19 to TRBJ2-2, with 7 bases matching TRBD2. This CDR3 is built from 15 residues. V lost 7 bases to trimming and J lost 1 base; unmatched junction nucleotides: 6. Looked up from germline, CDR1 is LNHDA and CDR2 is SQIVND (reference sequence). Combining the CDR3 with reference TRBV19 and TRBJ2-2 gives the whole variable domain DGGITQSPKYLFRKEGQNVTLSCEQNLNHDAMYWYRQDPGQGLRLIYYSQIVNDFQKGDIAEGYSVSREKKESFPLTVTSAQKNPTAFYLCASTTGGWNTGELFFGEGSRLTVL.

This clone was recorded a few times. The genes are TRBV28 and TRBJ2-3; TRBD2 matches 9 bases. CDR1 and CDR2 from the germline V gene are MDHEN and SYDVKM. This CDR3 region has 16 residues. With 3 bases clipped from V and 1 base from J, the junction kept 5 bases outside the gene matches. CDR3 region: CASSFGAGGGTDTQYF. Here the CDR3 DNA reads TGTGCCAGCAGTTTTGGGGCGGGAGGGGGCACAGATACGCAGTATTTT.

The chain joins TRBV7-9 to TRBJ2-2, with D possibly being TRBD1 (6 bases). The germline V gene has CDR1 SEHNR and CDR2 FQNEAQ (reference sequence). The germline V and J ends were trimmed by 1 base and 3 bases, with 18 bases remaining between them. This CDR3 has 18 amino acids. Here the CDR3 reads CASSLDREENRDTGELFF. Here the CDR3 DNA reads TGTGCCAGCAGCTTAGACAGGGAAGAAAATCGGGACACCGGGGAGCTGTTTTTT. The variable domain in full, with the rest retrieved from reference TRBV7-9 and TRBJ2-2, is DTGVSQNPRHKITKRGQNVTFRCDPISEHNRLYWYRQTLGQGPEFLTYFQNEAQLEKSRLLSDRFSAERPKGSFSTLEIQRTEQGDSAMYLCASSLDREENRDTGELFFGEGSRLTVL.